This TCR beta chain originates from a study of T cells in Graves' hyperthyroidism and ophthalmopathy (dated by TCRdb to the late 2010s). Study-level background: Peripheral blood samples were taken at the time of initial diagnosis, prior to any treatment. To identify distinguishing TCR V-J signatures, a discovery cohort of about 100 patients was used, comprising fewer than 45 with Graves' ophthalmopathy and around 60 with stable Graves' hyperthyroidism. Prospective prediction of ophthalmopathy was tested in an independent validation cohort of fewer than 20 hyperthyroidism patients and around 16 patients who later progressed to ophthalmopathy. For training and testing, the 100 or so patients in the discovery cohort were randomly divided in a 7:3 ratio. In addition, the study compared T-cell repertoires in thyroid tissue and in blood from 6 or 7 Graves' hyperthyroidism patients. After blood sampling, hyperthyroidism patients were treated with methimazole at a starting dose of 30 mg daily, and ophthalmopathy patients were treated with high-dose intravenous methylprednisolone. The paper describes TCR Vbeta CDR3 sequencing of fewer than 150 peripheral blood samples, made up of 43 ophthalmopathy patients, 70 to 75 hyperthyroidism patients and 17 progressor patients. Study-wide conclusions, independent of this receptor: A 13 V-J signature model separated ophthalmopathy from stable hyperthyroidism, with approximately 87% sensitivity and roughly 84% specificity in cross-validation and 80%/75% in testing. Most expanded thyroid clonotypes (frequency above 0.001) were also found in blood, which suggests that blood repertoires may mirror thyroid immune responses. During validation, the model predicted progression to ophthalmopathy a median of roughly six months ahead of onset, with roughly 65% sensitivity and 72.22% specificity. No statistical method was used to set the sample size in advance, and investigators knew the group allocation.

This clonotype showed up many times. Its antigen remains unidentified. No qualities accompany the bases; no much larger clone lies one base away. Amplification of TCR beta CDR3 regions was carried out from RNA transcripts. The first round of RT-PCR for the TCR CDR3 was performed with the HTBI primer set and the Qiagen OneStep RT-PCR kit. A second multiplex PCR round built the libraries, followed by size selection and purification. Sequencing of the libraries was done on an Illumina HiSeq2000 using paired-end 100 bp reads. For the original study's pipeline: SOAPnuke was used to process the raw data, with reads discarded if the reads contained adapters or uncalled bases, had a mean Phred below 15, or lacked an exact constant-primer or identifier match. COPE v1.2.5 was used to merge the high-quality paired reads, and each unique nucleotide sequence was defined as a clonotype. Clonotypes were aligned to IMGT TRBV, TRBD and TRBJ reference segments using MiTCR v1.1. Analysis was restricted to V-J combinations with a frequency above 0.0001, which covered roughly 99% of repertoires. A TCS score was defined as the ratio between F50 (clonal expansion) and ExV (chaos), using BLOSUM62-based TCRdist between CDR3 peptides within each V-J. Welch's t-statistics and random forest reduced roughly 500 V-J features to roughly 13, which were used in a naive Bayes classifier (R e1071). TCRdb took the public reads, trimmed them with fastp at Q25, ran MiXCR for clone calling and kept in-frame beta chains. Duplicate CDR3 protein sequences are folded into a single record with the most common DNA and genes. The V and J calls come from TCRdb's annotation, not from the publication. Counted in this sample were under 350,000 distinct CDR3 sequences; approximately 14% of them appeared once. The ten largest clonotypes hold roughly 7.9% of the sample.

Counted from cysteine to phenylalanine, this CDR3 has 13 amino acids. This entry keeps only the CDR3 DNA: 39 bases, framed from base 1. CDR1 and CDR2 were assigned from the germline V gene as MNHNS and SASEGT. Trimming accounts for 8 bases at V and 4 bases at J, while the number of junction bases matched to no gene is 6. A patient counted as having stable Graves' hyperthyroidism if no progression to ophthalmopathy occurred over 18 months of follow-up. The hyperthyroidism patients were between 18 and 65 years old and newly diagnosed, with a disease duration of less than 2 months. The study excluded patients with uncontrolled infections, other autoimmune diseases, pregnancy or lactation. Diagnoses were established on the basis of clinical symptoms, serum thyroxine and TRAb, thyroid ultrasound, and orbital computed tomography. PBMCs were isolated from roughly 10 ml of fresh peripheral blood by Ficoll-Paque density gradient centrifugation. Total RNA was extracted with Trizol reagent, and quality was checked on an Agilent 2100 Bioanalyzer.

The source is a woman aged 40 to 50 with Graves' hyperthyroidism. Source material: blood. The chain was built from TRBV6-1 and TRBJ2-3, and 7 junctional nucleotides match TRBD2. In nucleotide form, the sequence is TGTGCCAGCTTCGGCCGGGGGGCAGATACGCAGTATTTT. Its protein is CASFGRGADTQYF.